The 7 T cell receptor beta chains listed next were all sequenced from one sample in a study of blood T cell repertoires in COVID-19. Data came from immunoSEQ multiplex PCR; TCRdb stores just in-frame clones and leaves some out. Here the sample spans a few hundred thousand clones, approximately 86% being singletons. Sequenced input: PBMCs or T cells enriched from blood (not recorded which). These receptors originate from a woman aged 40-49 years with acute COVID-19.

This rearrangement joins TRBV12-3 or TRBV12-4 to TRBJ2-1; 9 positions match TRBD1. The ends lost 7 bases at V and 12 bases at J; junction bases unmatched: 7. This CDR3 is 12 amino acids long. For the CDR3, the DNA is TGTGCCAGCAACAGGGGGCCAAGACTGCAGTTCTTC. This sequence encodes CASNRGPRLQFF.

This clone was recorded only once. A junction end diverges from the germline sequence, so it may reflect a read error. V and J are TRBV27 and TRBJ1-2; 10 positions agree with TRBD1. Looked up from germline, CDR1 is MNHEY and CDR2 is SMNVEV (reference sequence). The CDR3 is 17 amino acids. Written as DNA, the CDR3 is TGTGCCAGCAGTCTATCCCTACTGACAGGGGGCGCGAGTGGCTACACCTTC. This gives the protein CASSLSLLTGGASGYTF.

The chain is built from TRBV7-9 and TRBJ2-1; 12 bases are shared with TRBD2. Germline V lookup: CDR1 SEHNR, CDR2 FQNEAQ (reference sequence). V dropped 5 bases and J dropped 4; count of bases not matched to a gene: 6. This CDR3 has 16 amino acids. CDR3 amino acids: CASSPTGLAGYNEQFF. The CDR3, as DNA: TGTGCCAGCAGCCCCACGGGACTAGCGGGTTACAATGAGCAGTTCTTC. Variable domain in full (rest from reference TRBV7-9 and TRBJ2-1): DTGVSQNPRHKITKRGQNVTFRCDPISEHNRLYWYRQTLGQGPEFLTYFQNEAQLEKSRLLSDRFSAERPKGSFSTLEIQRTEQGDSAMYLCASSPTGLAGYNEQFFGPGTRLTVL.

The chain couples TRBV28 to TRBJ1-5; 7 bases fit TRBD1. V gave up 2 bases and J gave up 7 bases; unmatched junction bases: 8. The germline gives CDR1 MDHEN, CDR2 SYDVKM. The CDR3 covers 15 residues. The CDR3 coding sequence is TGTGCCAGCAGTTTAGGTAGGCAGGGGGGCCAGCCCCAGCATTTT. It is translated as CASSLGRQGGQPQHF. Full variable domain (rest looked up from reference TRBV28 and TRBJ1-5): DVKVTQSSRYLVKRTGEKVFLECVQDMDHENMFWYRQDPGLGLRLIYFSYDVKMKEKGDIPEGYSVSREKKERFSLILESASTNQTSMYLCASSLGRQGGQPQHFGDGTRLSIL.

The V gene is TRBV27, the J gene TRBJ2-3; TRBD2 matches 13 bases. With 2 bases clipped from V and 0 bases from J, the junction kept 5 bases outside the gene matches. Germline assignment: CDR1 MNHEY and CDR2 SMNVEV (reference sequence). The CDR3 consists of 18 residues. The CDR3: CASSLPALAGGSTDTQYF. The DNA for the CDR3 is TGTGCCAGCAGTTTACCAGCACTAGCGGGAGGGAGCACAGATACGCAGTATTTT.

The chain recombines TRBV14 with TRBJ2-1; D might be TRBD2 (5 bases). The CDR3 is 15 amino acids. Germline CDR1 reads SGHDN; CDR2 reads FVKESK. V shed 1 base and J shed 9 bases, with 16 bases lying between them. CDR3 coding DNA: TGTGCCAGCAGCCAAGGAAGCGGTTCTTTTTTTGAGCAGTTCTTC. As protein: CASSQGSGSFFEQFF.

This clone was recorded a few times. This chain connects TRBV15 to TRBJ1-5; D call uncertain. The germline V and J ends were trimmed by 5 bases and 2 bases, with 10 bases remaining between them. The germline gives CDR1 LNHNV, CDR2 YYDKDF (reference sequence). This CDR3 has 14 amino acids. Here the CDR3 reads CATSAGSGNQPQHF. The CDR3 bases are TGTGCCACCAGCGCGGGCAGCGGCAATCAGCCCCAGCATTTT.